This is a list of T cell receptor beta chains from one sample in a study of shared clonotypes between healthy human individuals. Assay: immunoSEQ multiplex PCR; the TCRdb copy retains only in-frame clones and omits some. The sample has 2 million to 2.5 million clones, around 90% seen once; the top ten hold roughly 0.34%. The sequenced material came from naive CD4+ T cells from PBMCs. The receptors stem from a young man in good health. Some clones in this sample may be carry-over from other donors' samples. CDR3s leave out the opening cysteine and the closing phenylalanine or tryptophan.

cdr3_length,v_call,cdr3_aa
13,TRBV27,ASSHRGPGGEKLF
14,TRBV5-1,ASSQLAGGPIGELF
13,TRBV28,ASRLTVGLSYEQY
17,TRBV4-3,ASSQDWAAHPRDWRGYT
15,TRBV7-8,ASSLGLADISYNEQF
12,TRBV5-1,ASSLGSSYYEQY
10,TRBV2,ASSATSYEQY
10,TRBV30,AWSRRGETQY
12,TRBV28,ASSLGELVRGYT
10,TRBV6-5,ASRVADDEQY
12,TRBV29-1,SVVGLLAKNIQY
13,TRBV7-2,ASSPGRSSYNEQF
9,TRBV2,ASHPQETQY
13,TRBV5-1,ASSSSPGEINEQF
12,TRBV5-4,ASSLTGRGYGYT
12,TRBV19,ASSADRFSTEAF
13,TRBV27,ASSLWTSGYNEQF
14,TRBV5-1,ASSPLAGTNTGELF
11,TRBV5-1,ASSLESGNTIY
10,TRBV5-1,ASSLGGFEAF
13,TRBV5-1,ASTLEGNTGNEQF
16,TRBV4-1,ASSQEGGQGYSGNTIY
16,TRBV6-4,ASSDSPLLYSNTGELF
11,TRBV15,ATSRVQGYGYT
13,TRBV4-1,ASSGGGRTNEKLF
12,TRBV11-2,ASSLRGLQEKLF
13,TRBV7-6,ASSLVGQVGETQY
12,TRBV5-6,ASSLGPEGTEAF
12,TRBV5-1,ASSLTSGSYEQY
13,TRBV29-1,SVEDRRARSDEQF
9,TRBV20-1,SALDGNTIY
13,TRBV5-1,ASSAGQAVDTEAF
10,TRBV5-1,ASSLAGREQY
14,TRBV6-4,ASILIGTASYNEQF
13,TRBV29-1,SVTRTGQGRETQY
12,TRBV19,ASSPTVSNEKLF
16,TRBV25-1,ASSEGGLPSSGANVLT
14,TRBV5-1,ASSPQRSSDQETQY
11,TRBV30,ASTGGKGYGYT
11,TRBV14,ASSQETFYGYT
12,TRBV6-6,ASRSRQGYQPQH
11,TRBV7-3,ASSLSGRTEAF
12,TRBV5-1,ASSPGQPNYGYT
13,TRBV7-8,ASSFGTGGQETQY
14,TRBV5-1,ASSLALAGPKETQY